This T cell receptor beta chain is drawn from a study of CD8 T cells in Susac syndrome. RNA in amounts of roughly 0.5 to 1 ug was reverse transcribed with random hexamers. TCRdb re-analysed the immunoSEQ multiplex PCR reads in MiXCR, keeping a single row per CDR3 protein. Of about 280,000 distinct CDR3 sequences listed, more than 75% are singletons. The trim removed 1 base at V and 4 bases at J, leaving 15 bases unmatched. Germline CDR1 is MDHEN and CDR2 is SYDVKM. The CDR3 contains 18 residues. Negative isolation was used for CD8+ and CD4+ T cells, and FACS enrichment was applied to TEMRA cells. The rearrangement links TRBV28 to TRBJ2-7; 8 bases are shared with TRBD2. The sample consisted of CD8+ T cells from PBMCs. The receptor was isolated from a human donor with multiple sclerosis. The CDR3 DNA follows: TGTGCCAGCAGTTTATTGGCGGGAGGTGCTGGTGGTGGGTACGAGCAGTACTTC. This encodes CASSLLAGGAGGGYEQYF. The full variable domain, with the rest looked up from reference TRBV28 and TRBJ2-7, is DVKVTQSSRYLVKRTGEKVFLECVQDMDHENMFWYRQDPGLGLRLIYFSYDVKMKEKGDIPEGYSVSREKKERFSLILESASTNQTSMYLCASSLLAGGAGGGYEQYFGPGTRLTVT.